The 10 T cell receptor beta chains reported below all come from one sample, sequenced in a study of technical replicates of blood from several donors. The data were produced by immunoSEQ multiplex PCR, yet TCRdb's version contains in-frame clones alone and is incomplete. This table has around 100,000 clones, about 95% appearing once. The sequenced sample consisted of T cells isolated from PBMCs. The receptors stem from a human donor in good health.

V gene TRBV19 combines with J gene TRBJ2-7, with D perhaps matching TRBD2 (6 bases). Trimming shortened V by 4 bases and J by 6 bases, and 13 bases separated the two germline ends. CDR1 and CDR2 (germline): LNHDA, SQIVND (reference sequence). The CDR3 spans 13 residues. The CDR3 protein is CASSKEGWSEQYF. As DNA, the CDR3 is TGTGCCAGTAGTAAGGAGGGTTGGTCCGAGCAGTACTTC.

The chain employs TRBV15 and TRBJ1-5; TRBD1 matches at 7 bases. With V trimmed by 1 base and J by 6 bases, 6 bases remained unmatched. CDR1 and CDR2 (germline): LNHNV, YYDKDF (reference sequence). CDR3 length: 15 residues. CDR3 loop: CATSRGTGPGQPQHF. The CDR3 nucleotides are TGTGCCACCAGCAGAGGGACAGGTCCCGGTCAGCCCCAGCATTTT.

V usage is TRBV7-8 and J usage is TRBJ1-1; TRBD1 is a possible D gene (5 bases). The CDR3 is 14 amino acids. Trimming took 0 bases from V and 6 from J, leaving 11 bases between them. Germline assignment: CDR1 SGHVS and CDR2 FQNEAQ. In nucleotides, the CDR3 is TGTGCCAGCAGCTTAGCGAGAACAGGCGCTGAAGCTTTCTTT. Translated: CASSLARTGAEAFF.

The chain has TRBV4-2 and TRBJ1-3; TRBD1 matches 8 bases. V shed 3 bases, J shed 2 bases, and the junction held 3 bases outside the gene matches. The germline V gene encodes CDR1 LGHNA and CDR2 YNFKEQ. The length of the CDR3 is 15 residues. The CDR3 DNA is TGTGCCAGCAGCCAGATACAGGGGGCTGGAAACACCATATATTTT. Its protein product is CASSQIQGAGNTIYF.

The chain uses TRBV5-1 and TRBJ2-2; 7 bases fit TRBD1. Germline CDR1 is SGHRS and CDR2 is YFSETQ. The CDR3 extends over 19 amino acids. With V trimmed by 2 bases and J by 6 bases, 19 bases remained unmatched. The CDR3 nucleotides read TGCGCCAGCAGCTTCCCTGGTCGAGGACAGGCATCTCTCTCCGGGGAGCTGTTTTTT. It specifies CASSFPGRGQASLSGELFF. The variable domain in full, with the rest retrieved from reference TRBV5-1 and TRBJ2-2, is KAGVTQTPRYLIKTRGQQVTLSCSPISGHRSVSWYQQTPGQGLQFLFEYFSETQRNKGNFPGRFSGRQFSNSRSEMNVSTLELGDSALYLCASSFPGRGQASLSGELFFGEGSRLTVL.

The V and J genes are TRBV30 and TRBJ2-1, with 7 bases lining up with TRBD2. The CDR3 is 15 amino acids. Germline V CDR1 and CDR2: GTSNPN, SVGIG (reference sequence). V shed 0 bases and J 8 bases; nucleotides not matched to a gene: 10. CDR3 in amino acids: CAWSVRAGDKDEQFF. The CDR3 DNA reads TGTGCCTGGAGTGTACGGGCGGGAGATAAGGATGAGCAGTTCTTC.

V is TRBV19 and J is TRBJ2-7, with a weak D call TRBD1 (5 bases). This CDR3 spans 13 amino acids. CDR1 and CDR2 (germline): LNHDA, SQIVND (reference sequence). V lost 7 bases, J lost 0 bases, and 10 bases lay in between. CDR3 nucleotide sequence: TGTGCCAGTAAGGTCGACAGCTCCTACGAGCAGTACTTC. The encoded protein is CASKVDSSYEQYF.

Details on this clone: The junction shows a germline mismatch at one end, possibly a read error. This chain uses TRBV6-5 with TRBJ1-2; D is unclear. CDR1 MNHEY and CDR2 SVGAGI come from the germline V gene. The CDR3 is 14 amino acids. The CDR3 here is CASRYAEGSYGYTF. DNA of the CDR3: TGTGCCAGCCGTTACGCGGAGGGTTCCTATGGCTACACCTTC.

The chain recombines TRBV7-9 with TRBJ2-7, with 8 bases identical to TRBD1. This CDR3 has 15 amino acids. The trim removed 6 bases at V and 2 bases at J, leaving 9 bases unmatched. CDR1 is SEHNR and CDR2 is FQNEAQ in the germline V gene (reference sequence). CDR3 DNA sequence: TGTGCCAGCAGGCGCCGGGGACAGGCCCCCTACGAGCAGTACTTC. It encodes CASRRRGQAPYEQYF.

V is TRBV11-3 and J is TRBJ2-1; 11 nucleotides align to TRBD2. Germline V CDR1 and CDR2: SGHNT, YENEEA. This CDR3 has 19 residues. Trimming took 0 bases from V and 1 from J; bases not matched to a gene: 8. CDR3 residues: CASSLEEVAGGPSYNEQFF. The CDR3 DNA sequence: TGTGCCAGCAGCTTAGAAGAGGTAGCGGGAGGGCCGTCCTACAATGAGCAGTTCTTC.